This T cell receptor (beta chain) comes out of a study of blood T cells in healthy people across ages. Germline V lookup: CDR1 SNHLY, CDR2 FYNNEI. The CDR3 length is 15 residues. This clonotype was counted between two and nine times. The junction and the germline gene differ at one end; a read error may be behind it. The authors ran a second PCR of 7 to 11 cycles using a sample-barcoded 5' primer and a J-beta primer mix. TCRdb called the 5' RACE reads again in MiXCR, with one record for every CDR3 protein. This repertoire shows fewer than 650,000 distinct CDR3 sequences, over 25% found once; its top ten account for under 4.5%. These data were also reused for a study on T cells of mothers and their children.

The chain uses TRBV2 and TRBJ1-1; 7 nucleotides line up with TRBD1. The receptor's source is a boy between 2 and 10 years old in good health. The source material was blood. The DNA of the CDR3 is TGTGCCAGCAGTGAAGACGGGACAGCCAACAGTGAAGCTTTCTTT. Encoded protein: CASSEDGTANSEAFF.